The rows below give T cell receptor beta chains drawn from one sample of a study of blood T cell repertoires in COVID-19. TCRdb's table, derived via immunoSEQ multiplex PCR, lists solely in-frame clones and lacks some. The profile shows approximately 140,000 clones, approximately 86% of them singletons. Sequencing was carried out using PBMCs or T cells enriched from blood (not recorded which). These receptors were collected from a woman aged 45-65 years who had recovered from COVID-19. Both conserved end residues are part of each CDR3.

cdr3_aa: CASSLGGNTEAFF; v_call: TRBV5-1; j_call: TRBJ1-1
cdr3_aa: CASSVDLGGSETQYF; v_call: TRBV9; j_call: TRBJ2-5
cdr3_aa: CASSLKGSKGYTF; v_call: TRBV5-6; j_call: TRBJ1-2
cdr3_aa: CASRSVKGGHFGQPQHF; v_call: TRBV28; j_call: TRBJ1-5
cdr3_aa: CASSDSQSRDRGRYEQFF; v_call: TRBV9; j_call: TRBJ2-1
cdr3_aa: CASSSRTGDAGGYTF; v_call: TRBV5-1; j_call: TRBJ1-2
cdr3_aa: CARSLAPQTTSGGRWEQYF; v_call: TRBV7-5; j_call: TRBJ2-7
cdr3_aa: CASSQDRERRSPLHF; v_call: TRBV4-2; j_call: TRBJ1-6
cdr3_aa: CSASRGGAGEETQYF; v_call: TRBV20-1; j_call: TRBJ2-5
cdr3_aa: CASSLGGGQGAAGQYF; v_call: TRBV5-4; j_call: TRBJ2-7
cdr3_aa: CASSPGARGRADTQYF; v_call: TRBV7-7; j_call: TRBJ2-3
cdr3_aa: CASSLGGQGVGYTF; v_call: TRBV27; j_call: TRBJ1-2
cdr3_aa: CASSLVLSSTDTQYF; v_call: TRBV11-2; j_call: TRBJ2-3
cdr3_aa: CASSLSWGAEQYF; v_call: TRBV27; j_call: TRBJ2-7
cdr3_aa: CSAGQENQPQHF; v_call: TRBV29-1; j_call: TRBJ1-5
cdr3_aa: CASSLQTHTEAFF; v_call: TRBV12-3/TRBV12-4; j_call: TRBJ1-1
cdr3_aa: CASSSTDRGREAFF; v_call: TRBV5-6; j_call: TRBJ1-1
cdr3_aa: CASALRQGANTGELFF; v_call: TRBV3-1/TRBV3-2; j_call: TRBJ2-2
cdr3_aa: CASSEGQGAADTQYF; v_call: TRBV10-1; j_call: TRBJ2-3
cdr3_aa: CASSLPRSNEQFF; v_call: TRBV11-3; j_call: TRBJ2-1
cdr3_aa: CASSLVGGWGVETQYF; v_call: TRBV7-2; j_call: TRBJ2-5
cdr3_aa: CATGTDTDTQYF; v_call: TRBV24-1; j_call: TRBJ2-3
cdr3_aa: CASSLGTGGITEAFF; v_call: TRBV7-9; j_call: TRBJ1-1
cdr3_aa: CASSIGWTGGTEAFF; v_call: TRBV19; j_call: TRBJ1-1
cdr3_aa: CASSQELTSGSYEQYF; v_call: TRBV4-3; j_call: TRBJ2-7
cdr3_aa: CASSPDRVDGYTF; v_call: TRBV18; j_call: TRBJ1-2
cdr3_aa: CASGPWGQGKGQPQHF; v_call: TRBV12-5; j_call: TRBJ1-5
cdr3_aa: CASSRGAQINYEQYF; v_call: TRBV5-1; j_call: TRBJ2-7
cdr3_aa: CASSAGGVVNYGYTF; v_call: TRBV7-2; j_call: TRBJ1-2
cdr3_aa: CASSLFSGNANEKLFF; v_call: TRBV5-6; j_call: TRBJ1-4
cdr3_aa: CASSLDGTSPYEQYF; v_call: TRBV7-9; j_call: TRBJ2-7
cdr3_aa: CASSRETSNQPQHF; v_call: TRBV6-5; j_call: TRBJ1-5
cdr3_aa: CASSAPSGTSGAQTQYF; v_call: TRBV9; j_call: TRBJ2-5
cdr3_aa: CASSPRGLTGSSPLHF; v_call: TRBV27; j_call: TRBJ1-6
cdr3_aa: CASSLYGRGGGDYGYTF; v_call: TRBV27; j_call: TRBJ1-2
cdr3_aa: CASSLEQGEADTQYF; v_call: TRBV11-2; j_call: TRBJ2-3
cdr3_aa: CASSLYYEQYF; v_call: TRBV5-6; j_call: TRBJ2-7
cdr3_aa: CASSLHRQTETQYF; v_call: TRBV7-2; j_call: TRBJ2-5
cdr3_aa: CASSGLSGDHSYNEQFF; v_call: TRBV9; j_call: TRBJ2-1
cdr3_aa: CSVETEQAGTYGYTF; v_call: TRBV29-1; j_call: TRBJ1-2
cdr3_aa: CASSPSGAYNSPLHF; v_call: TRBV18; j_call: TRBJ1-6
cdr3_aa: CASSPDQSGYTF; v_call: TRBV18; j_call: TRBJ1-2
cdr3_aa: CASSSSGGITDTQYF; v_call: TRBV7-2; j_call: TRBJ2-3
cdr3_aa: CASSETGGSYNEQFF; v_call: TRBV5-1; j_call: TRBJ2-1
cdr3_aa: CASRKGGASYNGQFF; v_call: TRBV9; j_call: TRBJ2-1
cdr3_aa: CASSLNRDGSSYNSPLHF; v_call: TRBV5-8; j_call: TRBJ1-6
cdr3_aa: CASSLSTTDTQYF; v_call: TRBV7-2; j_call: TRBJ2-3
cdr3_aa: CASSGDTYEQYF; v_call: TRBV3-1/TRBV3-2; j_call: TRBJ2-7
cdr3_aa: CASSSAVGNQPQHF; v_call: TRBV12-5; j_call: TRBJ1-5
cdr3_aa: CASSVGQSSNQPQHF; v_call: TRBV5-5; j_call: TRBJ1-5
cdr3_aa: CASSYSDRGYEQYF; v_call: TRBV6-6; j_call: TRBJ2-7